The 21 T cell receptor beta chains reported below all come from one sample, sequenced in a study of T cell responses to AZD1222 COVID-19 vaccine (dated by TCRdb to about 2021). According to the study, the label for this sample's time point signals: about 28 days (+/-7) after the second vaccine dose. Receptor libraries were prepared by the immunoSEQ multiplex PCR assay. TCRdb stores this immuneACCESS table with in-frame sequences only. Part of the clones is absent; in the studies checked, under half of the shortfall reflects unresolved V genes, and no reason is known for the rest. Within this sample are 60,000 to 75,000 clones, with around four fifths of them counted one time only. The leading ten clones occupy about 6.1% of the sample. The input for sequencing was peripheral blood, taken 28 days after the second AZD1222 dose. The receptor source for this set is an adult who received the AZD1222 COVID-19 vaccine.

The J gene is TRBJ2-3, the V gene TRBV9; 12 nucleotides match TRBD2. Germline CDR1 and CDR2: SGDLS and YYNGEE. This CDR3 has 15 residues. Germline trimming cut 0 bases from V and 4 bases from J; bases unmatched to any gene: 0. The CDR3 spells CASSVGLAGADTQYF. CDR3 DNA: TGTGCCAGCAGCGTAGGACTAGCGGGGGCAGATACGCAGTATTTT. Complete variable domain (other parts from reference TRBV9 and TRBJ2-3): DSGVTQTPKHLITATGQRVTLRCSPRSGDLSVYWYQQSLDQGLQFLIQYYNGEERAKGNILERFSAQQFPDLHSELNLSSLELGDSALYFCASSVGLAGADTQYFGPGTRLTVL.

The J gene is TRBJ1-2, the V gene TRBV5-6, with 7 bases that match TRBD1. The CDR3 has 15 amino acids. Per germline, CDR1 SGHDT and CDR2 YYEEEE. V shed 0 bases, J shed 2 bases, and the junction held 4 bases outside the gene matches. This chain's CDR3 is CASSLGVRGNYGYTF. The CDR3 region has the DNA TGTGCCAGCAGCTTGGGAGTCAGGGGGAACTATGGCTACACCTTC.

This clone came up once. The V call is TRBV10-2, the J call TRBJ2-3; D is unclear. Germline lookup yields CDR1 WSHSY and CDR2 SAAADI. V was pared by 4 bases and J by 2 bases, with 13 bases between. This CDR3 is 15 amino acids long. CDR3 coding DNA: TGCGCCAGCAGTGGGAAAGGTCCGTTCACAGATACGCAGTATTTT. As protein: CASSGKGPFTDTQYF.

The sample holds one count of this clone. CDR3 sequence reads: CASSLTAGWTDTQYF. CDR3 nucleotide sequence: TGTGCCAGCAGCTTAACGGCAGGGTGGACAGATACGCAGTATTTT. The chain recombines TRBV7-7 with TRBJ2-3, with a weak D call TRBD1 (5 bases). Per germline, CDR1 SSHAT and CDR2 FNYEAQ (reference sequence). The length of the CDR3 is 15 residues. V was clipped by 2 bases and J by 3 bases, with 12 bases between them.

This clone has only a few counts. The CDR3 DNA is TGCGCCAGCAGCCCCCAGGGGGATATATTCTATGGCTACACCTTC. It codes for CASSPQGDIFYGYTF. The chain employs TRBV5-1 and TRBJ1-2; 7 bases fit TRBD1. After removal of 4 bases from V and 4 bases from J, the junction contained 10 bases not matched to a gene. Germline lookup yields CDR1 SGHRS and CDR2 YFSETQ. There are 15 residues in the CDR3.

The V and J genes are TRBV27 and TRBJ1-5; weak D call: TRBD1 (6 bases). CDR3 length: 15 residues. V was shortened by 4 bases and J by 3 bases, with 13 bases between the two germline ends. Germline V gene sequence: CDR1 MNHEY, CDR2 SMNVEV (reference sequence). The CDR3 region has the DNA TGTGCCAGCAGTTCAATCACAGGGAACAATCAGCCCCAGCATTTT. Its protein product is CASSSITGNNQPQHF.

V gene TRBV25-1 combines with J gene TRBJ1-2; 10 nucleotides match TRBD1. Germline lookup yields CDR1 MGHDK and CDR2 SYGVNS. The CDR3 runs to 15 residues. V lost 8 bases, J lost 7 bases, and 13 bases stayed unmatched. In DNA form, the CDR3 reads TGTGCCAGCCCTGACCTCGACAGGGGGCTTTCTGGCTACACCTTC. This codes for CASPDLDRGLSGYTF.

V gene TRBV19 combines with J gene TRBJ1-2, with D unclear. The CDR3 is 17 amino acids. V was trimmed by 6 bases and J by 0 bases, leaving 20 bases between them. Germline V gene sequence: CDR1 LNHDA, CDR2 SQIVND (reference sequence). The CDR3 DNA sequence: TGTGCCAGTAGACTTAACCATCCGGGGTGGACTAACTATGGCTACACCTTC. Translating it yields CASRLNHPGWTNYGYTF.

The V call is TRBV6-5, the J call TRBJ2-3; D not resolved. The CDR3 is 16 residues long. The germline CDR1 and CDR2 sequences are MNHEY and SVGAGI. V lost 0 bases, J lost 0 bases, and 10 bases lay in between. The CDR3 DNA reads as TGTGCCAGCAGTTACTCGCGCAGGCTAAGCACAGATACGCAGTATTTT. This sequence encodes CASSYSRRLSTDTQYF.

The chain links TRBV6-2 or TRBV6-3 to TRBJ2-3; 9 bases are shared with TRBD1. The CDR3 length is 16 residues. Germline CDR1 reads MNHEY; CDR2 reads SVGEGT. The trim removed 2 bases at V and 7 bases at J, leaving 10 bases unmatched. CDR3 amino acids: CASSYLRDRVSYTQYF. The DNA for the CDR3 is TGTGCCAGCAGTTACCTCCGGGACAGGGTTTCGTATACGCAGTATTTT.

This clone was counted a few times. This CDR3 is CASSHLDRAGEAFF. The CDR3 DNA follows: TGCGCCAGCAGCCACCTGGACAGGGCTGGTGAAGCTTTCTTT. V is TRBV4-3 and J is TRBJ1-1; TRBD1 matches 8 bases. Trimming cost V 3 bases and J 7 bases; bases outside gene matches: 7. Germline CDR1 reads LGHNA; CDR2 reads YSLEER. There are 14 residues in the CDR3.

The rearrangement links TRBV28 to TRBJ1-5; the D gene is possibly TRBD1 (5 bases). Germline CDR1 reads MDHEN; CDR2 reads SYDVKM. The CDR3 totals 15 residues. V lost 2 bases to trimming and J lost 1 base, with 9 bases between them. The CDR3 reads CASSLRGWSNQPQHF. The CDR3 DNA reads as TGTGCCAGCAGTTTACGGGGCTGGAGCAATCAGCCCCAGCATTTT.

The J gene is TRBJ1-1, the V gene TRBV29-1; D uncertain. Trimming removed 4 bases at V and 1 base at J, with 4 bases between. The germline V gene encodes CDR1 SQVTM and CDR2 ANQGSEA. The CDR3 is 11 residues long. In DNA form, the CDR3 reads TGCAGCGTTGCCGCGAACACTGAAGCTTTCTTT. This translates into CSVAANTEAFF.

The chain combines TRBV6-5 with TRBJ2-5; TRBD1 agrees at 7 bases. The CDR3 is 13 amino acids. Germline values: CDR1 MNHEY, CDR2 SVGAGI. The ends lost 6 bases at V and 5 bases at J; junction bases unmatched: 6. The CDR3: CASRGTARETQYF. DNA of the CDR3: TGTGCCAGCAGGGGGACAGCCCGGGAGACCCAGTACTTC.

The chain links TRBV5-1 to TRBJ2-5; D perhaps matches TRBD2 (6 bases). The V gene's germline CDR1 is SGHRS and CDR2 YFSETQ. The CDR3 runs 14 residues. Deletions cut 3 bases from V and 2 bases from J, with 11 bases between. The CDR3 nucleotides read TGCGCCAGCAGCTCCGGGACTCTGCAAGAGACCCAGTACTTC. This sequence encodes CASSSGTLQETQYF.

This clone has a handful of counts. The rearrangement uses TRBV2 and TRBJ1-5; no clear D. V was pared by 7 bases and J by 4 bases, with 11 bases between. Per the germline V gene, CDR1 is SNHLY and CDR2 is FYNNEI. CDR3 length: 13 residues. This chain's CDR3 is CASTPTPNQPQHF. The CDR3 coding sequence is TGTGCCAGCACCCCGACACCGAATCAGCCCCAGCATTTT. Looking up the rest from reference TRBV2 and TRBJ1-5 gives the full variable domain: EPEVTQTPSHQVTQMGQEVILRCVPISNHLYFYWYRQILGQKVEFLVSFYNNEISEKSEIFDDQFSVERPDGSNFTLKIRSTKLEDSAMYFCASTPTPNQPQHFGDGTRLSIL.

This chain uses TRBV28 with TRBJ2-7, with 9 bases matching TRBD1. The CDR3 is made up of 15 amino acids. CDR1 and CDR2 (germline): MDHEN, SYDVKM. Losses at the gene ends were 4 bases for V and 9 bases for J; bases not matched to a gene: 13. CDR3: CASSYRGLVRRGQYF. CDR3 in DNA: TGTGCCAGCAGTTACAGGGGGCTGGTAAGAAGAGGGCAGTACTTC. Full variable domain (missing parts from reference TRBV28 and TRBJ2-7): DVKVTQSSRYLVKRTGEKVFLECVQDMDHENMFWYRQDPGLGLRLIYFSYDVKMKEKGDIPEGYSVSREKKERFSLILESASTNQTSMYLCASSYRGLVRRGQYFGPGTRLTVT.

The chain joins TRBV4-1 to TRBJ2-5, with 7 bases matching TRBD1. CDR1 is MGHRA and CDR2 is YSYEKL in the germline V gene. The CDR3 contains 19 residues. V lost 0 bases to trimming and J lost 5 bases; unmatched junction nucleotides: 18. CDR3 residues: CASSQEEGNRGRPRETQYF. CDR3 DNA: TGCGCCAGCAGCCAAGAAGAGGGTAACAGGGGAAGACCACGGGAGACCCAGTACTTC.

The CDR3 bases are TGTGCCAGCGAGGGACAGGAAGAAGCCAAAAACATTCAGTACTTC. Translation gives CASEGQEEAKNIQYF. The rearrangement joins TRBV21-1 to TRBJ2-4; the tabulated D call, TRBD1, remains unverified against the DNA. TRBV21-1 counts as a pseudogene. CDR3 length: 15 amino acids.

This chain uses TRBV6-5 with TRBJ1-5, with D perhaps matching TRBD1 (6 bases). Germline values: CDR1 MNHEY, CDR2 SVGAGI. The CDR3 is 15 residues long. The V end lost 8 bases, the J end lost 2 bases, and 16 bases lay between the germline ends. The DNA of the CDR3 is TGTGCCAGCTTCGGGGGGCCGGGTGGCAATCAGCCCCAGCATTTT. It translates to CASFGGPGGNQPQHF.

This clone was recorded once. The chain recombines TRBV28 with TRBJ1-5, with a tentative D call TRBD1 (5 bases). Germline V gene sequence: CDR1 MDHEN, CDR2 SYDVKM. CDR3 length: 15 residues. V lost 1 base, J lost 0 bases, and 7 bases lay in between. The CDR3 is CASSLSGNSNQPQHF. CDR3 coding DNA: TGTGCCAGCAGTTTATCAGGGAATAGCAATCAGCCCCAGCATTTT.